This entry lists 8 T cell receptor beta chains sequenced from one sample in a study of blood T cells in healthy people across ages. The authors ran a second PCR of about 6 to 11 cycles using a sample-barcoded 5' primer and a J-beta primer mix. TCRdb ran MiXCR on the 5' RACE reads and lists one entry per CDR3 protein. The repertoire has about 1,400,000 distinct CDR3 sequences, 55% to 75% of them found once; the top ten carry over 5%. Sequencing input: blood. All receptors come from a man younger than 30 in good health.

This clonotype came up a few times. The chain couples TRBV6-6 to TRBJ2-7, with D possibly being TRBD1 (6 bases). Trimming shortened V by 6 bases and J by 4 bases, and 19 bases separated the two germline ends. CDR3 length equals 15 residues. Germline loops: CDR1 MNHNY, CDR2 SVGAGI (reference sequence). The CDR3 DNA is TGTGCCAGCAGCCCGGGGTTGAGGACAGTTTACGAGCAGTACTTC. Its translation: CASSPGLRTVYEQYF.

This clonotype has a single count. The chain uses TRBV27 and TRBJ2-7, with D unclear. With 0 bases removed from V and 7 bases from J, the gap between germline ends came to 10 bases. CDR1 is MNHEY, CDR2 SMNVEV, per germline (reference sequence). The CDR3 runs to 13 residues. The CDR3 region is CASSLSLLGEQYF. Here the CDR3 DNA reads TGTGCCAGCAGTTTATCACTACTCGGTGAGCAGTACTTC.

The genes are TRBV3-1 and TRBJ1-4; perhaps TRBD1 as D (6 bases). Germline CDR1 reads LGHDT; CDR2 reads YNNKEL (reference sequence). The CDR3 contains 16 residues. Deletions cut 4 bases from V and 7 bases from J, with 19 bases between. CDR3 bases: TGTGCCAGCAGCCCAGAGATATGGGGGCAGGTTGAAAAACTGTTTTTT. Translated, it gives CASSPEIWGQVEKLFF.

In its sample, this clonotype was seen a few times. The chain links TRBV4-1 to TRBJ1-2; D uncertain. V was trimmed by 2 bases and J by 6 bases, leaving 7 bases between them. CDR3 length: 12 amino acids. Germline V CDR1 and CDR2: MGHRA, YSYEKL. The CDR3 loop reads CASSQRHNGYTF. CDR3 in DNA: TGCGCCAGCAGCCAACGACACAATGGCTACACCTTC.

Concerning this clonotype: One end of the junction varies from germline; a read error may be responsible. The V and J genes are TRBV6-4 and TRBJ2-3; D remains ambiguous. This CDR3 spans 16 amino acids. Germline CDR1 reads MRHNA; CDR2 reads SNTAGT. CDR3 sequence: CASRQTPEDSTDAQYF. The CDR3 DNA is TGTGCCAGCAGACAGACCCCAGAAGATAGCACAGATGCGCAGTATTTT.

The chain has TRBV4-1 and TRBJ1-1; D gene uncertain. The CDR3 extends over 17 amino acids. Trimming stripped 5 bases from V and 0 bases from J, with 19 bases between. Germline-derived CDR1 and CDR2 are MGHRA and YSYEKL. CDR3 loop: CASSVRASRDMNTEAFF. CDR3 nucleotides: TGCGCCAGCAGCGTACGGGCCAGTCGAGACATGAACACTGAAGCTTTCTTT.

Only a few counts were recorded for this clonotype. This chain links TRBV20-1 with TRBJ2-1; 7 nucleotides match TRBD1. V lost 4 bases and J lost 5; bases outside the gene matches: 11. The CDR3 is 15 residues long. The germline V gene has CDR1 DFQATT and CDR2 SNEGSKA (reference sequence). CDR3 sequence (DNA): TGCAGTGCTAACCCGGGACAGCCGATTAACAATGAGCAGTTCTTC. Translating gives CSANPGQPINNEQFF.

This clonotype has more than one count but fewer than ten. The CDR3 DNA is TGCAGTGCTAGAGATGGGCGCGGGGCCAACGTCCTGACTTTC. Translating it yields CSARDGRGANVLTF. The V and J genes are TRBV20-1 and TRBJ2-6; D is uncertain. Germline V gene sequence: CDR1 DFQATT, CDR2 SNEGSKA (reference sequence). Trimming left V 0 bases short and J 4 bases short, with 7 bases between. The CDR3 is 14 amino acids.